A selection of T cell receptor beta chains follows, all from one sample in a study of T cells in Graves' hyperthyroidism and ophthalmopathy. TCRdb called the multiplex PCR reads again in MiXCR, with one record for every CDR3 protein. The profile covers some 560,000 distinct CDR3 sequences, with around 15% appearing a single time and over 11% taken by the ten largest. Source material: blood. Source of these receptors: a woman aged 35 to 49 with Graves' hyperthyroidism. CDR3s leave out the opening cysteine and the closing phenylalanine or tryptophan.

j_call v_call cdr3_aa
TRBJ2-2 TRBV20-1 SARDSSGRDTGELF
TRBJ2-3 TRBV5-1 ASKGTAGDTQY
TRBJ1-5 TRBV30 AWSVMGLGNQPQH
TRBJ1-5 TRBV28 ASSPTGQTSDQPQH
TRBJ1-1 TRBV7-2 ASRFDRATEAF
TRBJ2-1 TRBV7-3 ASSLGTSGTYNEQF
TRBJ2-3 TRBV7-9 ASIHGAADTQY
TRBJ2-3 TRBV20-1 SAVEGLLSTDTQY
TRBJ1-3 TRBV7-9 ASSLVGWNSGNTIY
TRBJ2-1 TRBV29-1 SVVLPGTYNEQF
TRBJ1-1 TRBV28 ASSLLGGGHSGNTEAF
TRBJ2-3 TRBV20-1 SARDQTSTDTQY
TRBJ2-7 TRBV2 ASSAEDSRIYEQY
TRBJ2-1 TRBV3-1 ASSQRTSGSRSYNEQF
TRBJ2-1 TRBV6-1 ASSKRAQGLYNEQF
TRBJ2-7 TRBV7-2 ASSQWNHGDYEQY
TRBJ2-7 TRBV7-2 ASSLGATSGYEQY
TRBJ1-1 TRBV29-1 SVSGQSMTEAF
TRBJ2-5 TRBV30 AWSGGRDETQY
TRBJ1-2 TRBV7-3 ASSFPTGSHYGYT
TRBJ2-1 TRBV20-1 SASGSLDEQF
TRBJ2-7 TRBV10-3 ATRGTENYEQY
TRBJ2-7 TRBV11-2 ASSLEAEQY
TRBJ2-5 TRBV19 ASRTHGAQETQY
TRBJ1-2 TRBV2 ASSESAAGGSIYGYT
TRBJ2-7 TRBV4-1 ASSQVGNSYEQY
TRBJ1-5 TRBV28 ASSLLVRAGDQPQH
TRBJ2-2 TRBV2 ASSDLGSKNTGELF
TRBJ2-6 TRBV14 ASSQKFSGANVLT
TRBJ1-1 TRBV5-1 ASSYGQGGTEAF
TRBJ2-2 TRBV20-1 SARNTANTGELF
TRBJ2-7 TRBV7-9 ASSLAGRPYEQY
TRBJ1-4 TRBV20-1 SVTGNYEKLF
TRBJ2-5 TRBV11-2 ASSLVLQETQY
TRBJ1-2 TRBV3-1 ASSKGYTTNYGYT
TRBJ2-7 TRBV30 AWSVVRGSEQY
TRBJ2-5 TRBV11-3 ASSQAQGVEETQY
TRBJ2-2 TRBV9 ASSSGQGLDGELF
TRBJ1-5 TRBV19 ASSILTGKGNQPQH
TRBJ2-7 TRBV19 ASSRVGTIYQYEQY
TRBJ2-3 TRBV2 ASSEGWFSSDTQY
TRBJ2-1 TRBV7-9 TSSLAGYYNEQF
TRBJ2-1 TRBV28 ASTQGETPLLYEQF
TRBJ2-3 TRBV5-1 ASSLSGDTDTQY
TRBJ2-1 TRBV10-3 AISGTGYNEQF
TRBJ2-5 TRBV28 ASTSQVDVETQY
TRBJ1-3 TRBV2 ASSEARRAPSSGNTIY
TRBJ2-1 TRBV12-3/TRBV12-4 ASTLGGLATNEQF
TRBJ2-7 TRBV9 ASSVGSMTEQY
TRBJ2-7 TRBV27 ASSTLPTSAGFYEQY
TRBJ2-1 TRBV2 ATGRGRTYNEQF
TRBJ2-2 TRBV12-3/TRBV12-4 ASSFLGAGELF
TRBJ2-1 TRBV13 ASLLADYNEQF
TRBJ2-3 TRBV11-2 ASSFGPVSGDTQY